This is a list of T cell receptor beta chains from one sample in a study of beta chain features in type 1 diabetes. Clones were read by immunoSEQ multiplex PCR, and TCRdb kept only the in-frame ones, dropping some. The sample includes roughly 140,000 clones, around 10% of them seen just once. The source material was central memory CD4+ T cells from blood. The receptor source for this set is a man aged 18 to 30 in good health. Both conserved end residues are part of each CDR3.

J gene,V gene,CDR3 protein
TRBJ2-5,TRBV30,CAWPLLETQYF
TRBJ2-7,TRBV2,CASSVRQGSWQYF
TRBJ2-2,TRBV5-6,CASSSTGLAGNTGELFF
TRBJ1-2,TRBV14,CASSQDLSSGYTF
TRBJ2-5,TRBV7-2,CASSIGPRETQYF
TRBJ1-5,TRBV28,CASRLGHGTGQPQHF
TRBJ2-1,TRBV2,CASSPNNEQFF
TRBJ1-3,TRBV4-3,CASSQDKTEGTIYF
TRBJ1-1,TRBV29-1,CSVARSGGFEAFF
TRBJ1-1,TRBV16,CASRPREQGNTEAFF
TRBJ2-4,TRBV21-1,CASSKGGAKNIQYF
TRBJ1-1,TRBV28,CASSSRTGRSFF
TRBJ2-1,TRBV6-5,CASSYYASGGIDEQFF
TRBJ2-3,TRBV9,CASSTVTDTQYF
TRBJ2-1,TRBV7-9,CASSPDRAYYNEQFF
TRBJ2-7,TRBV29-1,CSVRDPTGRAYEQYF
TRBJ2-7,TRBV7-9,CASVPGRGSYEQYF
TRBJ2-7,TRBV7-9,CASSLAWGTYEQYF
TRBJ2-4,TRBV29-1,CSVGVNGGIQYF
TRBJ2-6,TRBV5-1,CASSRDPTTGHSSGANVLTF
TRBJ2-2,TRBV7-3,CASSPGTTVSGELFF
TRBJ2-5,TRBV7-2,CASSFKVQETQYF
TRBJ2-7,TRBV5-4,CASSQDFYEQYF
TRBJ2-5,TRBV5-1,CASSPGSRSQETQYF
TRBJ1-4,TRBV30,CAWSVAGTEKLFF
TRBJ1-1,TRBV7-8,CASCRDRATEAFF
TRBJ2-7,TRBV15,CATSRDRGSPYF